The 21 T cell receptor beta chains below all came from one sample that was sequenced in a study of monozygotic twins with inflammatory bowel disease. TCRdb reprocessed the 5' RACE reads and keeps a single row for each CDR3 protein, giving no DNA. The sample's table shows 350,000 to 500,000 distinct CDR3 sequences. Sequencing was performed on blood. These TCRs come from a human donor with ulcerative colitis or Crohn's disease, or a healthy co-twin of an affected twin (not recorded which).

The gene calls are TRBV18 and TRBJ1-4. The CDR3 sequence is 15 residues long. The V gene's germline CDR1 is KGHSH and CDR2 LQKENI. The CDR3 loop is CASSSRGNNNEKLFF.

CDR3 loop: CASTSRLRGEQFF. The chain joins TRBV11-2 to TRBJ2-1; TCRdb designates TRBD1, a call that cannot be tested without DNA. CDR3 length: 13 residues. Per the germline V gene, CDR1 is SGHAT and CDR2 is FQNNGV.

The CDR3 here is CASSLVGGALSEQPQHF. The chain joins TRBV27 to TRBJ1-5. The CDR3 consists of 17 residues. CDR1 and CDR2 from the germline V gene are MNHEY and SMNVEV (reference sequence).

CDR3 protein: CAVGQANTGELFF. This chain joins TRBV10-3 and TRBJ2-2; without DNA, the TCRdb call of TRBD1 cannot be checked. This CDR3 has 13 amino acids. Germline loops: CDR1 ENHRY, CDR2 SYGVKD.

The chain carries TRBV15 and TRBJ2-3; checking the TCRdb D call of TRBD1 is not possible without DNA. Germline values: CDR1 LNHNV, CDR2 YYDKDF (reference sequence). This CDR3 region has 16 residues. CDR3: CATSDPLQAPTDTQYF.

This chain connects TRBV20-1 to TRBJ2-1; TCRdb gives TRBD1 as the D gene, but with no DNA this cannot be confirmed. CDR1 DFQATT and CDR2 SNEGSKA come from the germline V gene (reference sequence). This CDR3 has 14 amino acids. CDR3 amino acids: CSVTKRGRYNEQFF.

This chain joins TRBV5-1 and TRBJ2-1. The germline CDR1 and CDR2 sequences are SGHRS and YFSETQ. CDR3 size: 16 residues. This CDR3 reads CASSPIAGGSNNEQFF.

The V call is TRBV29-1, the J call TRBJ2-7; TCRdb picks TRBD1, but there is no DNA to check that call. This CDR3 contains 14 residues. The germline V gene encodes CDR1 SQVTM and CDR2 ANQGSEA. CDR3 region: CSGGAGQGLNEQYF.

The chain links TRBV11-3 to TRBJ1-6. There are 17 residues in the CDR3. The germline gives CDR1 SGHNT, CDR2 YENEEA. CDR3 amino acids: CASSLGSYAGDNSPLHF.

The chain recombines TRBV10-3 with TRBJ2-1; TCRdb proposes TRBD2, but this gene call is untestable without DNA. This CDR3 has 12 amino acids. The germline V gene encodes CDR1 ENHRY and CDR2 SYGVKD. This chain's CDR3 is CAISSGGNEQFF.

V usage is TRBV9 and J usage is TRBJ2-7; no DNA is available, so the TRBD2 call from TCRdb remains unchecked. There are 13 residues in the CDR3. The germline V gene encodes CDR1 SGDLS and CDR2 YYNGEE. The CDR3 here is CASSFSGEGEQYF.

The chain combines TRBV4-1 with TRBJ2-2; checking the TCRdb D call of TRBD2 is not possible without DNA. Looked up from germline, CDR1 is MGHRA and CDR2 is YSYEKL. The CDR3 is made up of 17 amino acids. The CDR3 protein is CASSTRLAGVNTGELFF.

The chain couples TRBV5-1 to TRBJ1-6. Germline V gene lookup returns CDR1 SGHRS and CDR2 YFSETQ. The CDR3 is made up of 14 amino acids. This CDR3 is CASSSGTANSPLHF.

V usage is TRBV13 and J usage is TRBJ2-7. The CDR3 has 12 residues. The germline CDR1 and CDR2 sequences are PRHDT and FYEKMQ (reference sequence). CDR3 sequence: CASSYQGDEQYF.

The chain is built from TRBV19 and TRBJ2-7; no DNA is available, so the TRBD2 call from TCRdb remains unchecked. Germline V CDR1 and CDR2: LNHDA, SQIVND (reference sequence). The length of the CDR3 is 15 residues. CDR3 sequence reads: CASTPGLAALDEQYF.

V gene TRBV7-9 combines with J gene TRBJ1-2; TCRdb's D gene call, TRBD1, goes unchecked for lack of DNA. Looked up from germline, CDR1 is SEHNR and CDR2 is FQNEAQ (reference sequence). The CDR3 length is 16 residues. The CDR3 is CASSPWGQGANYGYTF.

This rearrangement joins TRBV12-3 or TRBV12-4 to TRBJ2-7; the TCRdb D gene call, TRBD1, has no DNA to confirm it. This CDR3 region has 16 residues. The CDR3 sequence: CASRPGTGLNSYEQYF.

This chain's CDR3 is CSAREGGVAGANVLTF. This chain links TRBV20-1 with TRBJ2-6; checking the TCRdb D call of TRBD1 is not possible without DNA. This CDR3 is built from 16 residues. Germline loops: CDR1 DFQATT, CDR2 SNEGSKA (reference sequence).

The chain combines TRBV7-2 with TRBJ1-5; the D call of TRBD1 rests on TCRdb alone, since no DNA is present to check it. The CDR3 spans 15 residues. Germline V gene lookup returns CDR1 SGHTA and CDR2 FQGNSA. The CDR3 here is CASSSVGQGSQPQHF.

V gene TRBV29-1 combines with J gene TRBJ2-5. In germline, CDR1 is SQVTM, CDR2 ANQGSEA. This CDR3 region has 16 residues. CDR3 amino acids: CSVEDLRLRGQETQYF. The entire variable domain, with the rest obtained from reference TRBV29-1 and TRBJ2-5, is as follows: SAVISQKPSRDICQRGTSLTIQCQVDSQVTMMFWYRQQPGQSLTLIATANQGSEATYESGFVIDKFPISRPNLTFSTLTVSNMSPEDSSIYLCSVEDLRLRGQETQYFGPGTRLLVL.

This CDR3 is CASSPGDGGNTEAFF. The chain carries TRBV5-1 and TRBJ1-1; TCRdb's D call of TRBD1 is untestable without DNA. The CDR3 extends over 15 amino acids. CDR1 and CDR2 from the germline V gene are SGHRS and YFSETQ.